This entry describes one T cell receptor beta chain. Its antigen is unknown. This CDR3 is built from 15 residues. With 2 bases removed from V and 2 bases from J, the gap between germline ends came to 12 bases. Germline V CDR1 and CDR2: LNHNV, YYDKDF (reference sequence). This specimen belongs to a study of T cells in Graves' hyperthyroidism and ophthalmopathy. Overall study findings and caveats: In the blood, most expanded thyroid clonotypes above 0.001 appeared as well.

Amplification targeted TCR beta CDR3 regions from RNA transcripts. A first-round RT-PCR of the TCR CDR3 used the HTBI primer set. TCRdb used MiXCR to reprocess the multiplex PCR reads, holding one entry per CDR3 protein. This sample has about 640,000 distinct CDR3 sequences; less than 25% occur once, and the top ten carry 30% to 40%. Duration under 3 months, a NOSPECS grade of at least 4, and a Clinical Activity Score of at least 3 characterized the ophthalmopathy patients. In making diagnoses, clinical symptoms, serum thyroxine and TRAb, thyroid ultrasound and orbital computed tomography were all used. Isolation of PBMCs was performed on 8.5 to 10 ml fresh peripheral blood.

This chain connects TRBV15 to TRBJ2-5; D perhaps matches TRBD1 (6 bases). The receptor's source is a man younger than 45 with Graves' ophthalmopathy. Sequencing input: blood. Here the CDR3 DNA reads TGTGCCACCAGCAGAAGGCCTGGACAGCAAGAGACCCAGTACTTC. This encodes CATSRRPGQQETQYF.